This record concerns one TCR beta chain sequence. The antigen remains undetermined. The data are from a study of radiation and T cells in renal cell carcinoma. Study-wide context: Nephrectomy followed 15 Gy stereotactic body radiation by 4 weeks.

Regarding the study as a whole: Without pretreatment biopsies, baseline tumor clonotype presence was undetermined.

The V end lost 6 bases, the J end lost 4 bases, and 12 bases lay between the germline ends. The CDR3 has 13 residues. CDR1 is MNHEY and CDR2 is SMNVEV in the germline V gene (reference sequence). Time point: blood 2 weeks post-SBRT. The treatment is: 15 Gy SBRT to primary tumor, nephrectomy 4 weeks later. Serial blood draws occurred at baseline and 2 and 4 weeks post-SBRT. Clear cell pathology was present in this patient's renal cell carcinoma. Using immunoSEQ multiplex PCR, the repertoire was profiled, and TCRdb retains in-frame clones only, with some absent. The sample consists of some 120,000 clones, around 90% of them appearing once.

The clonotype originates from a woman between 65 and 79 years old with renal cell carcinoma. The chain employs TRBV27 and TRBJ2-5, with D possibly called TRBD1 or TRBD2 (5 bases each). The starting material was blood, obtained from a patient whose treatment included radiotherapy and nephrectomy. The CDR3, as DNA: TGTGCCAGCAGGACCCGGGGACGAGAGACCCAGTACTTC. Translating gives CASRTRGRETQYF.